Listed below are T cell receptor beta chains from one sample, sequenced in a study of spatial heterogeneity in lung cancer. TCRdb passed the 5' RACE reads through MiXCR, listing each CDR3 protein once. Of more than 20,000 distinct CDR3 sequences in the sample, roughly 6.5% are singletons; the top ten hold 9% to 12%. The sample was lung tumor tissue, taken at surgery. These receptors all come from a male donor with early-stage non-small cell lung cancer. Each CDR3 is given with its conserved first and last residue. Fields, in order: D gene, J gene, clone size, V gene, CDR3 DNA, CDR3 protein. A D gene is named only where the DNA matches it firmly. Clone size is shown for a subset of rows, as once, few, many or a class of expanded clone.

TRBD2 | TRBJ2-7 | medium-sized | TRBV4-3 | TGCGCCAGCAGCCGCGGGACTAGCTCGTGGAGAGACGAGCAGTACTTC | CASSRGTSSWRDEQYF
TRBD2 | TRBJ2-1 | medium-sized | TRBV11-2 | TGTGCCAGCAGCCCGCAACCTACTAGCGGTGGGAGGCCCAATGAGCAGTTCTTC | CASSPQPTSGGRPNEQFF
. | TRBJ1-2 | few | TRBV7-9 | TGTGCCAGCAGCCGGGACAAGGATGGCTACACCTTC | CASSRDKDGYTF
. | TRBJ2-5 | many | TRBV28 | TGTGCCAGCAGTTTATCCCTCGACAGCTTCAGAGAGACCCAGTACTTC | CASSLSLDSFRETQYF
TRBD1 | TRBJ1-2 | many | TRBV7-9 | TGTGCCAGCAGCTTAGCGGCAGGGGGCTATGGCTACACCTTC | CASSLAAGGYGYTF
. | TRBJ1-5 | many | TRBV24-1 | TGTGCCACCAGTGATAGTTCGTGGGGTCAGCCCCAGCATTTT | CATSDSSWGQPQHF
. | TRBJ2-3 | . | TRBV29-1 | TGCAGCGGAAGGACAGGGTGGGAGGGAGATACGCAGTATTTT | CSGRTGWEGDTQYF
. | TRBJ1-2 | . | TRBV7-3 | TGTGCCAGCAGCTTAACGGGGAGGGACACCTATGGCTACACCTTC | CASSLTGRDTYGYTF
. | TRBJ2-5 | . | TRBV7-2 | TGTGCCAGCAGCTTAGTCCTCTCAGGGGGGGAGACCCAGTACTTC | CASSLVLSGGETQYF
. | TRBJ2-3 | . | TRBV29-1 | TGCAGCGTTGTGACAACCACAGATACGCAGTATTTT | CSVVTTTDTQYF
. | TRBJ2-6 | few | TRBV6-5 | TGTGCCAGCAGTACTCCTATCTCTGGGGCCAACGTCCTGACTTTC | CASSTPISGANVLTF
TRBD2 | TRBJ2-7 | many | TRBV20-1 | TGCAGTGCTAGAGACCCGGGACTAGGTTCCTACGAGCAGTACTTC | CSARDPGLGSYEQYF
TRBD2 | TRBJ2-3 | few | TRBV5-1 | TGCGCCAGCAGGGAGCCTAGCGGGGGGAAAACGCAGTATTTT | CASREPSGGKTQYF
. | TRBJ2-2 | many | TRBV19 | TGTGCCGCCAATGGGCGGAGCAACACCGGGGAGCTGTTTTTT | CAANGRSNTGELFF
TRBD1 | TRBJ2-5 | many | TRBV3-1 | TGTGCCAGCAGCCAAGAGTATAGGGGGCGTCGAAGCGAAGAGACCCAGTACTTC | CASSQEYRGRRSEETQYF
. | TRBJ2-7 | many | TRBV12-3/TRBV12-4 | TGTGCCAGCAGCCTAGTTTTCTACGAGCAGTACTTC | CASSLVFYEQYF
. | TRBJ2-1 | many | TRBV7-3 | TGTGCCAGCAGCTTATTAGGGTACAATGAGCAGTTCTTC | CASSLLGYNEQFF
. | TRBJ2-7 | many | TRBV7-6 | TGTGCCAGCAGCCCACTCTCCTACGAGCAGTACTTC | CASSPLSYEQYF
. | TRBJ1-1 | . | TRBV30 | TGTGCCTGGATACGACAGGCCCTGAACACTGAAGCTTTCTTT | CAWIRQALNTEAFF
. | TRBJ2-3 | . | TRBV12-3/TRBV12-4 | TGTGCCAGCAGTTCACAGGTTGGCACAGATACGCAGTATTTT | CASSSQVGTDTQYF
TRBD2 | TRBJ2-1 | . | TRBV5-4 | TGTGCCAGCAGCTTGGGACTAGCGGGGGGGCCGAAAAATGAGCAGTTCTTC | CASSLGLAGGPKNEQFF
TRBD1 | TRBJ2-7 | few | TRBV27 | TGTGCCAGCAGTCGTCTGGGACAGGGATTCTCCTACGAGCAGTACTTC | CASSRLGQGFSYEQYF
. | TRBJ1-1 | many | TRBV6-5 | TGTGCCAGCACCTATCAGGGGCACACTGAAGCTTTCTTT | CASTYQGHTEAFF
. | TRBJ2-7 | many | TRBV2 | TGTGCCAGCAGGAGGGGAAATTCCTACGAGCAGTACTTC | CASRRGNSYEQYF
TRBD2 | TRBJ2-5 | many | TRBV28 | TGTGCCAGCAGTCCGGGACTAGGGCAAGAGACCCAGTACTTC | CASSPGLGQETQYF
TRBD2 | TRBJ2-4 | many | TRBV12-3/TRBV12-4 | TGTGCCAGCAGTGCCCACCAGCGGGGGGGCCTGCCCAACTTC | CASSAHQRGGLPNF
TRBD2 | TRBJ2-5 | . | TRBV11-2 | TGTGCCAGCAGCCTCCTAGCGGGAGGTTGGGAGACCCAGTACTTC | CASSLLAGGWETQYF
. | TRBJ1-2 | many | TRBV6-2/TRBV6-3 | TGTGCCAGCAGCTCTACCCCCCGGGGTAACTATGGCTACACCTTC | CASSSTPRGNYGYTF
. | TRBJ1-3 | many | TRBV7-9 | TGTGCCAGCAGCTTAATGATTTCCGGAAACACCATATATTTT | CASSLMISGNTIYF
TRBD2 | TRBJ2-5 | many | TRBV28 | TGTGCCAGCAGTGGACTAGCGGGACAAGAGACCCAGTACTTC | CASSGLAGQETQYF
. | TRBJ2-2 | many | TRBV20-1 | TGCAGTGCTAGCCCCCTTCAGGTCGGGGAGCCGTTTTTT | CSASPLQVGEPFF
. | TRBJ1-3 | few | TRBV6-5 | TGTGCCAGCAGTTACCGTCCTGGGGTATCTGGAAACACCATATATTTT | CASSYRPGVSGNTIYF
. | TRBJ1-1 | many | TRBV7-8 | TGTGCCAGCAGCGGCCCAGGGACCCTCATGAACACTGAAGCTTTCTTT | CASSGPGTLMNTEAFF
TRBD1 | TRBJ2-3 | many | TRBV7-2 | TGTGCCAGCAGCTTGGACAGGACCACAGATACGCAGTATTTT | CASSLDRTTDTQYF
. | TRBJ1-1 | many | TRBV11-2 | TGTGCCAGCAGCTTAGTTCTGGGGACGAACACTGAAGCTTTCTTT | CASSLVLGTNTEAFF
. | TRBJ1-1 | . | TRBV5-1 | TGCGCCAGCAGCCTCCAGGGTGACACTGAAGCTTTCTTT | CASSLQGDTEAFF
TRBD1 | TRBJ2-2 | many | TRBV6-2/TRBV6-3 | TGTGCCAGCAGTTACCTAGGACAGGGAAACACCGGGGAGCTGTTTTTT | CASSYLGQGNTGELFF
. | TRBJ2-3 | . | TRBV2 | TGTGCCAGCATCCTGGACACCTTCACAGATACGCAGTATTTT | CASILDTFTDTQYF
. | TRBJ2-1 | many | TRBV7-2 | TGTGCCAGCAGCTTAAGGGCTAGCGAGTACAATGAGCAGTTCTTC | CASSLRASEYNEQFF
TRBD1 | TRBJ1-2 | few | TRBV6-1 | TGTGCCAGCAGGGGGGACAGCTATGGCTACACCTTC | CASRGDSYGYTF
TRBD2 | TRBJ2-1 | many | TRBV27 | TGTGCCAGCAGTTTATCGGGCGCGGGAGGGTCCTACAATGAGCAGTTCTTC | CASSLSGAGGSYNEQFF
TRBD1 | TRBJ2-7 | many | TRBV29-1 | TGCAGCGTTGAATATCGACAGGGGTGGGCCTACGAGCAGTACTTC | CSVEYRQGWAYEQYF
TRBD1 | TRBJ2-7 | many | TRBV6-5 | TGTGCCAGCAGCCAAGAGTGGGACAGCTCCTACGAGCAGTACTTC | CASSQEWDSSYEQYF
TRBD2 | TRBJ2-3 | many | TRBV14 | TGTGCCAGCAGCCAAGGCCCGGGGGGAGATACGCAGTATTTT | CASSQGPGGDTQYF
. | TRBJ2-7 | . | TRBV18 | TGTGCCAGCTCACACCTCACGGGGGGCCTTTTTGACGAGCAGTACTTC | CASSHLTGGLFDEQYF